Listed below are T cell receptor beta chains from one sample, sequenced in a study of T-cell memory formation after mild COVID-19. TCRdb passed the 5' RACE reads through MiXCR, listing each CDR3 protein once. Among 110,000 to 150,000 distinct CDR3 sequences listed, 20% to 25% were seen once. Sequences were obtained from PBMCs or a T cell subset sorted from them (not recorded which). Receptors originate from an adult woman who had mild COVID-19 (a few samples of this study predate the infection). Cell type and time point are not known. Each CDR3 is given with its conserved first and last residue. A D gene is named only where the DNA matches it firmly. Clone size is shown for a subset of rows, as once, few, many or a class of expanded clone.

TRBD2,TRBJ2-4,TRBV4-2,.,CASSQAGLTLNKNIQYF,TGTGCCAGCAGCCAAGCGGGACTAACCCTAAACAAAAACATTCAGTACTTC
.,TRBJ2-5,TRBV27,.,CASSYGGKETQYF,TGTGCCAGCAGTTACGGCGGAAAAGAGACCCAGTACTTC
.,TRBJ2-1,TRBV27,.,CASKGVRNEQFF,TGTGCCAGCAAGGGCGTTCGCAATGAGCAGTTCTTC
TRBD1,TRBJ2-3,TRBV2,few,CASSEWTGANTDTQYF,TGTGCCAGCAGTGAGTGGACAGGGGCCAACACAGATACGCAGTATTTT
TRBD2,TRBJ2-1,TRBV24-1,few,CATSPLAGVGYNEQFF,TGTGCCACCAGTCCACTAGCGGGAGTAGGGTACAATGAGCAGTTCTTC
.,TRBJ1-5,TRBV5-1,few,CASSLTGDQPQHF,TGCGCCAGCAGCTTGACCGGGGACCAGCCCCAGCATTTT
.,TRBJ2-7,TRBV6-1,.,CASRTSLEQYF,TGTGCCAGCAGGACAAGTCTCGAGCAGTACTTC
.,TRBJ1-5,TRBV6-5,few,CASSPGANQPQHF,TGTGCCAGCAGCCCAGGTGCGAATCAGCCCCAGCATTTT
TRBD1,TRBJ2-5,TRBV25-1,few,CASSEWDRERETQYF,TGTGCCAGCAGTGAATGGGACAGGGAGAGAGAGACCCAGTACTTC
.,TRBJ2-3,TRBV7-8,.,CASSLGLEGTDTQYF,TGTGCCAGCAGCTTAGGGTTGGAGGGGACAGATACGCAGTATTTT
TRBD1,TRBJ2-7,TRBV6-5,few,CASSWTVQGATPYEQYF,TGTGCCAGCAGTTGGACAGTGCAGGGGGCCACCCCCTACGAGCAGTACTTC
TRBD2,TRBJ2-1,TRBV27,.,CASSTELAGGPYNEQFF,TGTGCCAGCAGCACAGAGCTAGCGGGAGGGCCTTACAATGAGCAGTTCTTC
TRBD1,TRBJ1-5,TRBV7-8,many,CASSPGTGNQPQHF,TGTGCCAGCAGCCCCGGGACAGGGAATCAGCCCCAGCATTTT
.,TRBJ2-7,TRBV4-3,.,CASSQAATGGDEQYF,TGCGCCAGCAGCCAAGCCGCGACAGGAGGGGACGAGCAGTACTTC
.,TRBJ2-1,TRBV29-1,.,CSVLTVGYNEQFF,TGCAGCGTCCTGACGGTGGGCTACAATGAGCAGTTCTTC
.,TRBJ1-2,TRBV19,.,CASWAGGFDYGYTF,TGTGCCAGCTGGGCGGGGGGTTTTGACTATGGCTACACCTTC
.,TRBJ1-2,TRBV12-3/TRBV12-4,.,CASSFRVRDYGYTF,TGTGCCAGCAGTTTTAGGGTTAGGGACTATGGCTACACCTTC
.,TRBJ2-1,TRBV12-3/TRBV12-4,.,CASSFLGSSFNEQFF,TGTGCCAGCAGTTTCCTCGGGAGTTCTTTCAATGAGCAGTTCTTC
.,TRBJ2-5,TRBV30,.,CAWSAVGTQYF,TGTGCCTGGAGTGCTGTAGGGACCCAGTACTTC
TRBD2,TRBJ2-7,TRBV29-1,.,CSVEFTVAGYEQYF,TGCAGCGTTGAATTTACCGTAGCGGGCTACGAGCAGTACTTC
TRBD2,TRBJ2-1,TRBV6-2/TRBV6-3,few,CASSSRTSGTPRGEQFF,TGTGCCAGCAGTTCCAGGACTAGCGGAACCCCAAGGGGAGAGCAGTTCTTC
TRBD2,TRBJ2-2,TRBV27,.,CASSHTPGLAAAQELFF,TGTGCCAGCAGTCATACCCCTGGACTAGCGGCAGCACAGGAGCTGTTTTTT
.,TRBJ2-2,TRBV12-3/TRBV12-4,.,CASTPPLAGTNTGELFF,TGTGCCAGCACCCCTCCCCTCGCAGGGACGAACACCGGGGAGCTGTTTTTT
.,TRBJ1-5,TRBV7-9,few,CATSNLGLQPQHF,TGTGCCACCTCGAACTTGGGGTTGCAGCCCCAGCATTTT
.,TRBJ1-2,TRBV7-3,.,CASSRLGAEANYGYTF,TGTGCCAGCAGCCGATTGGGGGCAGAAGCTAACTATGGCTACACCTTC
TRBD2,TRBJ2-7,TRBV12-3/TRBV12-4,.,CASSSGLVGFEQYF,TGTGCCAGCAGCTCGGGACTAGTTGGTTTCGAGCAGTACTTC
.,TRBJ2-3,TRBV4-1,.,CASSRPGVGGEDTQYF,TGCGCCAGCAGCCGGCCGGGAGTGGGGGGAGAAGATACGCAGTATTTT
.,TRBJ2-1,TRBV12-3/TRBV12-4,many,CASSPDSDNEQFF,TGTGCCAGCAGCCCCGACAGCGACAATGAGCAGTTCTTC
.,TRBJ1-2,TRBV20-1,.,CSARDPEGYTF,TGCAGTGCTAGAGATCCGGAGGGCTACACCTTC
.,TRBJ2-5,TRBV7-9,few,CASSWGLRPRQETQYF,TGTGCCAGCAGCTGGGGGCTCCGTCCCAGACAAGAGACCCAGTACTTC
.,TRBJ2-7,TRBV28,.,CASSLQTTIYEQYF,TGTGCCAGCAGTTTACAGACTACCATCTACGAGCAGTACTTC
.,TRBJ1-2,TRBV11-2,few,CAIHHGGRYGYTF,TGTGCCATCCACCACGGGGGTCGGTATGGCTACACCTTC
.,TRBJ1-5,TRBV15,.,CATSRTLQPQHF,TGTGCCACCAGCAGGACACTTCAGCCCCAGCATTTT
.,TRBJ1-2,TRBV5-1,.,CASSPSGTMNYGYTF,TGCGCCAGCAGCCCCTCCGGGACGATGAACTATGGCTACACCTTC
.,TRBJ2-3,TRBV9,.,CASSAEDSFVGTQYF,TGTGCCAGCAGCGCAGAGGACTCGTTTGTCGGTACGCAGTATTTT
.,TRBJ2-7,TRBV7-6,.,CASSLTRGLEQYF,TGTGCCAGCAGCTTAACTCGGGGTCTCGAGCAGTACTTC
.,TRBJ1-1,TRBV10-3,.,CATRVQGGAEAFF,TGTGCCACCCGGGTACAGGGTGGGGCCGAAGCTTTCTTT